This T cell receptor (beta chain) was profiled in a study of cytomegalovirus exposure and HLA in healthy donors. Study at large: Unique TCRs from HLA-typed donors, 80 million to 100 million of them, were held in an early data release. Broader study findings: CMV serostatus was the sole immune exposure data available.

About this clone itself: Its specificity is unknown.

A multiplex PCR was run with 60 Vbeta primers and 13 Jbeta primers. TCRdb's copy holds only in-frame clones and misses some; the assay was immunoSEQ multiplex PCR. The data contain some 130,000 clones, about 70% of them singletons. Trimming shortened V by 0 bases and J by 8 bases, and 10 bases separated the two germline ends. The CDR3 is 13 amino acids. Germline V lookup: CDR1 GTSNPN, CDR2 SVGIG (reference sequence). The receptor comes from a man aged 40-50 years in good health and CMV-seronegative. The J gene is TRBJ1-4, the V gene TRBV30; D not resolved. Sequenced input: PBMCs. The DNA for the CDR3 is TGTGCCTGGAGTGTAATGGGGAGGGAAAAACTGTTTTTT. Protein sequence: CAWSVMGREKLFF.